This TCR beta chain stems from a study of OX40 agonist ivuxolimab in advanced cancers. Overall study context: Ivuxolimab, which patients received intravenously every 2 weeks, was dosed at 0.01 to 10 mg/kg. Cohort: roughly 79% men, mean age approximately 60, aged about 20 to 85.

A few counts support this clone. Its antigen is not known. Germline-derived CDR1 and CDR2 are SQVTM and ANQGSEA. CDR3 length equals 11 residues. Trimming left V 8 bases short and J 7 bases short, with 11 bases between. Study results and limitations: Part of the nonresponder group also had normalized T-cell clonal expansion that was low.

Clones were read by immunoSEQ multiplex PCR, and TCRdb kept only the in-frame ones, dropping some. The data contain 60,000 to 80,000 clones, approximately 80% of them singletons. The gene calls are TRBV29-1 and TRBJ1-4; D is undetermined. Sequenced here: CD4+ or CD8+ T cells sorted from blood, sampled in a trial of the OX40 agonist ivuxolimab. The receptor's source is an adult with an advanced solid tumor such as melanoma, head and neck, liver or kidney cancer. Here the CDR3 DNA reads TGCAGCATAAGCAAACTTGAAAAACTGTTTTTT. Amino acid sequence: CSISKLEKLFF.